The clone carrying this T cell receptor (beta chain) came up many times. Its cognate antigen is unknown. This record comes from a study of tumor and adjacent non-tumor tissue in lung cancer. On the study more broadly: There were around eleven adenocarcinoma, 2 squamous cell carcinoma and 1 small cell lung cancer cases. Each sample yielded 3.5 million to 4.5 million productive TCRbeta reads on average. Study outcomes and limitations: Top 100 clones took a larger repertoire share in normal lung.

The germline CDR1 and CDR2 sequences are MGHRA and YSYEKL. V was pared by 4 bases and J by 5 bases, with 7 bases of the junction left unmatched. This CDR3 has 15 amino acids. Three rounds of nested PCR, following a modified ARM-PCR protocol, produced the TCRbeta library. TCRdb re-called the multiplex PCR reads through MiXCR, storing one row per CDR3 protein. The repertoire holds more than 85,000 distinct CDR3 sequences, with about 61% as singletons. This sample's RNA came from whole unsorted tissue. The normal lung tissue was taken more than 3 cm from the tumor edge. Sequenced input: distant non-tumor lung tissue. The chain has TRBV4-1 and TRBJ2-2; TRBD1 matches at 7 bases. This sequence originates from a man in his 60s with non-small cell lung cancer. DNA for the CDR3: TGCGCCAGCAGCCGCCAGACAGGGAGAACCGGGGAGCTGTTTTTT. The encoded protein is CASSRQTGRTGELFF.